A single sample gave rise to the 23 T cell receptor beta chains below, sequenced in a study of blood T cell repertoires in COVID-19. Here immunoSEQ multiplex PCR was the method, and the copy in TCRdb shows in-frame clones only, minus some. The sample carries roughly 100,000 clones, more than 90% recorded once. Sample: peripheral blood. These receptors originate from a woman aged 50 to 60 with COVID-19, enrolled during active disease.

The chain has TRBV20-1 and TRBJ1-2; D not certain. Germline V gives CDR1 DFQATT, CDR2 SNEGSKA (reference sequence). The CDR3 covers 11 residues. V was pared by 5 bases and J by 11 bases, with 15 bases between. CDR3: CSALRQAGYTF. Written as DNA, the CDR3 is TGCAGTGCTCTACGACAAGCGGGGTACACCTTC.

The chain links TRBV19 to TRBJ1-5; TRBD1 is a possible D gene (6 bases). V was shortened by 1 base and J by 0 bases, with 7 bases between the two germline ends. The CDR3 contains 15 residues. Germline CDR1 LNHDA, CDR2 SQIVND (reference sequence). The chain's CDR3 is CASSIGTDSNQPQHF. The CDR3 DNA reads as TGTGCCAGTAGTATAGGGACAGATAGCAATCAGCCCCAGCATTTT.

This chain links TRBV7-9 with TRBJ1-5; maybe TRBD1 (6 bases). The CDR3 runs to 15 residues. Per germline, CDR1 SEHNR and CDR2 FQNEAQ (reference sequence). V lost 0 bases and J lost 4, with 10 bases in between. DNA for the CDR3: TGTGCCAGCAGCTTAGCCCCGGGACATAATCAGCCCCAGCATTTT. It is translated as CASSLAPGHNQPQHF.

The chain joins TRBV19 to TRBJ2-5; the match to TRBD2 covers 12 bases. Germline trimming cut 3 bases from V and 9 bases from J; bases unmatched to any gene: 11. The CDR3 has 16 amino acids. Germline V lookup: CDR1 LNHDA, CDR2 SQIVND (reference sequence). The CDR3 DNA reads TGTGCCAGTAGTATGATGTCTAGCGGGGGGGTCAAGGCCCAGTACTTC. Protein product: CASSMMSSGGVKAQYF.

The chain has TRBV19 and TRBJ2-5; 7 positions match TRBD1. Germline CDR1 LNHDA, CDR2 SQIVND (reference sequence). With 1 base clipped from V and 3 bases from J, the junction kept 2 bases outside the gene matches. This CDR3 has 14 amino acids. CDR3 in DNA: TGTGCCAGTAGTATAGGACAGGGAGAAGAGACCCAGTACTTC. Amino acid sequence: CASSIGQGEETQYF.

The rearrangement uses TRBV12-3 or TRBV12-4 and TRBJ1-1; D unresolved. Between the trimmed V and J ends, which lost 7 bases and 0 bases, there was a span of 9 bases. The CDR3 has 13 amino acids. The chain's CDR3 is CASTKTLNTEAFF. CDR3 bases: TGTGCCAGCACCAAAACTTTGAACACTGAAGCTTTCTTT.

The chain has TRBV9 and TRBJ1-1; TRBD1 might be the D (5 bases). The V and J ends lost 5 bases and 1 base respectively, with 12 bases between them. CDR3 length: 14 residues. CDR1 and CDR2 (germline): SGDLS, YYNGEE. The CDR3 reads CASRAGRGNTEAFF. The CDR3 DNA reads TGTGCCAGCAGGGCCGGGAGGGGGAACACTGAAGCTTTCTTT.

The chain carries TRBV5-4 and TRBJ2-1; TRBD2 matches at 14 bases. Germline CDR1 reads SGHNT; CDR2 reads YYREEE (reference sequence). The CDR3 consists of 17 residues. With 3 bases clipped from V and 4 bases from J, the junction kept 6 bases outside the gene matches. The DNA of the CDR3 is TGTGCCAGCAGCTCCCGGACTAGCGGGGGGCCGTACAATGAGCAGTTCTTC. It codes for CASSSRTSGGPYNEQFF.

The rearrangement joins TRBV27 to TRBJ2-7; D possibly corresponds to TRBD1 (6 bases). Germline V gene sequence: CDR1 MNHEY, CDR2 SMNVEV (reference sequence). Trimming left V 6 bases short and J 1 base short, with 10 bases between. This CDR3 comprises 13 residues. This CDR3 reads CASRGHISYEQYF. The CDR3 DNA reads as TGTGCCAGCAGGGGACATATATCCTACGAGCAGTACTTC.

The V gene is TRBV29-1, the J gene TRBJ1-1; the match to TRBD1 covers 8 bases. The CDR3 is made up of 12 amino acids. Germline trimming cut 7 bases from V and 2 bases from J; bases unmatched to any gene: 3. The germline gives CDR1 SQVTM, CDR2 ANQGSEA. The CDR3 sequence is CSADRGNTEAFF. The CDR3 nucleotides read TGCAGCGCTGACAGGGGAAACACTGAAGCTTTCTTT. Full variable domain (remainder filled in from reference TRBV29-1 and TRBJ1-1): SAVISQKPSRDICQRGTSLTIQCQVDSQVTMMFWYRQQPGQSLTLIATANQGSEATYESGFVIDKFPISRPNLTFSTLTVSNMSPEDSSIYLCSADRGNTEAFFGQGTRLTVV.

V is TRBV29-1 and J is TRBJ2-3; 7 bases are a match to TRBD2. This CDR3 comprises 13 residues. The V and J ends lost 6 bases and 0 bases, in that order; junction bases with no gene match: 3. Germline values: CDR1 SQVTM, CDR2 ANQGSEA. The DNA for the CDR3 is TGCAGCGTCCAGCGGGGTAGCACAGATACGCAGTATTTT. Translation gives CSVQRGSTDTQYF.

The chain has TRBV14 and TRBJ1-1, with 8 bases that match TRBD1. The V gene's germline CDR1 is SGHDN and CDR2 FVKESK. V gave up 6 bases and J gave up 1 base; unmatched junction bases: 10. The length of the CDR3 is 16 residues. CDR3 in amino acids: CASREIGQGANTEAFF. For the CDR3, the DNA is TGTGCCAGCAGGGAAATTGGGCAGGGGGCGAACACTGAAGCTTTCTTT.

The J gene is TRBJ2-7, the V gene TRBV6-5; 8 bases are shared with TRBD2. Trimming took 7 bases from V and 3 from J; bases not matched to a gene: 8. Germline loops: CDR1 MNHEY, CDR2 SVGAGI. The CDR3 contains 14 residues. CDR3 in DNA: TGTGCCAGCAACTCAGCGGGGGCCCTCTACGAGCAGTACTTC. It is translated as CASNSAGALYEQYF.

The gene calls are TRBV10-3 and TRBJ2-6; no clear D. Trimming pared 5 bases from V and 3 bases from J, leaving 14 bases between. Per germline, CDR1 ENHRY and CDR2 SYGVKD. The CDR3 extends over 16 amino acids. The CDR3 here is CAISSANSFGANVLTF. CDR3 DNA sequence: TGTGCCATCAGTTCAGCGAACTCTTTTGGGGCCAACGTCCTGACTTTC.

The V call is TRBV27, the J call TRBJ1-1; D is unclear. The CDR3 spans 15 residues. Trimming pared 5 bases from V and 0 bases from J, leaving 13 bases between. Germline values: CDR1 MNHEY, CDR2 SMNVEV (reference sequence). DNA for the CDR3: TGTGCCAGCAGTCTCGCCCAGAATATGAACACTGAAGCTTTCTTT. Its translation is CASSLAQNMNTEAFF.

The CDR3 protein is CASRWGGNTGELFF. The CDR3 DNA reads TGTGCCAGCAGGTGGGGGGGCAACACCGGGGAGCTGTTTTTT. The chain uses TRBV27 and TRBJ2-2, with D possibly being TRBD2 (7 bases). The CDR3 runs 14 residues. Trimming left V 6 bases short and J 2 bases short, with 10 bases between. Germline V gene lookup returns CDR1 MNHEY and CDR2 SMNVEV (reference sequence).

The sample holds a few counts of this clone. The chain employs TRBV2 and TRBJ1-1; no reliable D call. Per the germline V gene, CDR1 is SNHLY and CDR2 is FYNNEI. Between the trimmed V and J ends, which lost 6 bases and 11 bases, there was a span of 10 bases. The CDR3 is 10 amino acids. In DNA, the CDR3 is TGTGCCAGCAGGGCGGAGCTTGCTTTCTTT. Translated: CASRAELAFF.

The chain combines TRBV6-5 with TRBJ1-2; D is unclear. CDR1 is MNHEY and CDR2 is SVGAGI in the germline V gene. The CDR3 totals 16 residues. Between the trimmed V and J ends, which lost 0 bases and 3 bases, there was a span of 14 bases. CDR3 residues: CASSYSWRPGDYGYTF. Written as DNA, the CDR3 is TGTGCCAGCAGTTACTCGTGGAGGCCTGGGGACTATGGCTACACCTTC.

The chain links TRBV6-5 to TRBJ2-3, with 7 positions matching TRBD1. With 6 bases clipped from V and 7 bases from J, the junction kept 13 bases outside the gene matches. This CDR3 has 15 amino acids. Germline V lookup: CDR1 MNHEY, CDR2 SVGAGI. As DNA, the CDR3 is TGTGCCAGCAGACAGGGGCCGAAGGGAAGTAATACGCAGTATTTT. This codes for CASRQGPKGSNTQYF.

This sequence joins TRBV5-6 and TRBJ2-1; no definite D call. Germline V lookup: CDR1 SGHDT, CDR2 YYEEEE. CDR3 length: 13 amino acids. V was cut by 0 bases and J by 5 bases, with 6 bases left in between. The DNA for the CDR3 is TGTGCCAGCAGCTTGGTGGCCAACAATGAGCAGTTCTTC. Protein product: CASSLVANNEQFF.

The V gene is TRBV6-1, the J gene TRBJ2-1, with TRBD2 matching 8 bases. The germline V gene encodes CDR1 MNHNS and CDR2 SASEGT. Germline trimming cut 4 bases from V and 1 base from J; bases unmatched to any gene: 12. The CDR3 is 18 amino acids. The DNA of the CDR3 is TGTGCCAGCAGTGCCTCGGGAGGGCGGGTCCTTTCCTACAATGAGCAGTTCTTC. Translated, it gives CASSASGGRVLSYNEQFF.

This clone was seen only once. The CDR3 sequence: CASRSSNYGYTF. The CDR3 DNA sequence: TGTGCCAGCAGGAGTAGCAACTATGGCTACACCTTC. This rearrangement joins TRBV28 to TRBJ1-2; no definite D call. The CDR3 consists of 12 residues. The germline V gene encodes CDR1 MDHEN and CDR2 SYDVKM. The V gene lost 6 bases and the J gene lost 2 bases, with 7 bases spanning the gap.

The table lists this clone with a few counts. The chain carries TRBV2 and TRBJ1-4; D is possibly TRBD1 (5 bases). This CDR3 is 13 amino acids long. Trimming cost V 4 bases and J 6 bases, with 9 bases left between them. Germline V gene data show CDR1 as SNHLY and CDR2 as FYNNEI. DNA of the CDR3: TGTGCCAGCAGTGGGTTAGGGGATGAAAAACTGTTTTTT. Amino acids: CASSGLGDEKLFF.